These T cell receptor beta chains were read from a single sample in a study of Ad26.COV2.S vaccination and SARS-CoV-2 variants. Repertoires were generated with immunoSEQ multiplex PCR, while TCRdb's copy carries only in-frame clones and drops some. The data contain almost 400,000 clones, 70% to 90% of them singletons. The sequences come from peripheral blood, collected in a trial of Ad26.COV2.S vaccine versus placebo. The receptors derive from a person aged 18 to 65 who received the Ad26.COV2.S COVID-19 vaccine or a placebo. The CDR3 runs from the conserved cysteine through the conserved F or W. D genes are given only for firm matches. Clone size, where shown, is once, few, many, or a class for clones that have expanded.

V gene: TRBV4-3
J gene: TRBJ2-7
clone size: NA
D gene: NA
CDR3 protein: CASSQQGGEKGLDPRGYEQYF
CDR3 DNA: TGCGCCAGCAGCCAACAGGGGGGAGAAAAGGGACTGGACCCACGGGGCTACGAGCAGTACTTC

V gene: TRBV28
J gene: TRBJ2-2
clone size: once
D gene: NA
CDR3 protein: CASRWGATGELFF
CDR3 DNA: TGTGCCAGCAGATGGGGGGCTACCGGGGAGCTGTTTTTT

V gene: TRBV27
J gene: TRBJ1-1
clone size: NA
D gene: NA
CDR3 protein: CASSLEREAFF
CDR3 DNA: TGTGCCAGCAGTTTAGAGAGAGAAGCTTTCTTT

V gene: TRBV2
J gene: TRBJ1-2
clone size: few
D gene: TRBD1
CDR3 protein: CASSSDRDNGYTF
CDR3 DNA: TGTGCCAGCAGTTCGGACAGGGACAATGGCTACACCTTC

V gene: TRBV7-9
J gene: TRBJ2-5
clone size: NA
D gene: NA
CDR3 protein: CASSLAGETQYF
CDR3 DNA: TGTGCCAGCAGCTTGGCGGGAGAGACCCAGTACTTC

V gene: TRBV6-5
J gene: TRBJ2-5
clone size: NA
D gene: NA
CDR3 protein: CASKNPLYQETQYF
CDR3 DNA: TGTGCCAGCAAAAATCCACTGTACCAAGAGACCCAGTACTTC

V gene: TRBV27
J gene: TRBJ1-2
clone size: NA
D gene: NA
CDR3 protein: CASGGVLDGYTF
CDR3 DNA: TGTGCCAGCGGCGGGGTGTTGGATGGCTACACCTTC

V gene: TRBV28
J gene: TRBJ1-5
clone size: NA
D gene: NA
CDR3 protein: CASSFRAGAGNQPQHF
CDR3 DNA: TGTGCCAGCAGTTTTAGGGCAGGGGCAGGCAATCAGCCCCAGCATTTT

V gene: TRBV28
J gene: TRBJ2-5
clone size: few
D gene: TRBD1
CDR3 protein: CASSPAAHSGGGVETQYF
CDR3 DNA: TGTGCCAGCAGTCCGGCGGCCCATTCAGGGGGCGGGGTGGAGACCCAGTACTTC

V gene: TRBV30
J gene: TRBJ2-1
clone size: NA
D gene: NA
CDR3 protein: CAWSVPATSSYNEQFF
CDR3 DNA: TGTGCCTGGAGTGTACCAGCGACTAGCTCCTACAATGAGCAGTTCTTC

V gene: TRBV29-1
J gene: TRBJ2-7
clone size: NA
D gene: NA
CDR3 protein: CSVVYNYEQYF
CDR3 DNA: TGCAGCGTTGTTTATAACTACGAGCAGTACTTC

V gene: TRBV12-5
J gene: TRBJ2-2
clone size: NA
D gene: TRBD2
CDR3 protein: CASGLVPGSGSLNTGELFF
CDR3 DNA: TGTGCTAGTGGTTTGGTACCTGGTAGCGGGAGTCTTAACACCGGGGAGCTGTTTTTT

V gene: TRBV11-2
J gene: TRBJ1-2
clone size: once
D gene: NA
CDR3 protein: CASSFTNRRSGYTF
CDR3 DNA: TGTGCCAGCAGCTTCACCAACAGGCGGTCGGGCTACACCTTC

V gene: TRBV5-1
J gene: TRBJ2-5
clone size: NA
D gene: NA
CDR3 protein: CASSLAVETQYF
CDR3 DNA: TGCGCCAGCAGCTTGGCGGTGGAGACCCAGTACTTC

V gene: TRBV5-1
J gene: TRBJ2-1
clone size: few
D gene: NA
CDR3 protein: CASSWGTSRGQGQFF
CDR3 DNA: TGCGCCAGCAGCTGGGGGACTAGCCGCGGACAGGGGCAGTTCTTC

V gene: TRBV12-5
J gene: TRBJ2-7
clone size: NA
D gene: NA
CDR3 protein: CASGPGQGVYEQYF
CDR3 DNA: TGTGCTAGTGGACCGGGGCAGGGAGTCTACGAGCAGTACTTC

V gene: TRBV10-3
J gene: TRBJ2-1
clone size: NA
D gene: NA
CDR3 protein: CASQGSENEQFF
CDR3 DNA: TGTGCCTCTCAAGGCTCAGAAAATGAGCAGTTCTTC

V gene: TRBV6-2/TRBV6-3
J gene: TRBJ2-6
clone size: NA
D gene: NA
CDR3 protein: CASSRSSSGANVLTF
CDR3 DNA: TGTGCCAGCAGTCGATCTAGCTCTGGGGCCAACGTCCTGACTTTC

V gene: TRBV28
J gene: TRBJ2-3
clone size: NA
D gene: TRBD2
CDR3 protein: CASSLGGFQNTDTQYF
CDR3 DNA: TGTGCCAGCAGTTTGGGAGGGTTTCAGAACACAGATACGCAGTATTTT

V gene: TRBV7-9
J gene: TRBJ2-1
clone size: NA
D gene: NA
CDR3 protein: CASSLGTPNEQFF
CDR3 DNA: TGTGCCAGCAGCTTAGGGACTCCTAATGAGCAGTTCTTC